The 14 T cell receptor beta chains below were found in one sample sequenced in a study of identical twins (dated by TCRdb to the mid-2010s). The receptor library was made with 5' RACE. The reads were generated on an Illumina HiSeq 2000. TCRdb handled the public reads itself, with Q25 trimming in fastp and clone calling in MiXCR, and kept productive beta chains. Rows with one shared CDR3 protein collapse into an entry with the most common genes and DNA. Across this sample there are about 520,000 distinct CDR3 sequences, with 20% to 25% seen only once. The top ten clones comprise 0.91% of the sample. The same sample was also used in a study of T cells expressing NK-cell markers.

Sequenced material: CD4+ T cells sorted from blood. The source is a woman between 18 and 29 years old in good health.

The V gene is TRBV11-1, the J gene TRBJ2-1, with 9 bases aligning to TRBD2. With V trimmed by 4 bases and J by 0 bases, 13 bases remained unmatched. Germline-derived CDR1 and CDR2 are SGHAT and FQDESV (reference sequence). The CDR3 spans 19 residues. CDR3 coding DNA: TGTGCCAGCAGCTGGTCTAGTAGCGGGAGTTTAGGCTCCTACAATGAGCAGTTCTTC. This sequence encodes CASSWSSSGSLGSYNEQFF.

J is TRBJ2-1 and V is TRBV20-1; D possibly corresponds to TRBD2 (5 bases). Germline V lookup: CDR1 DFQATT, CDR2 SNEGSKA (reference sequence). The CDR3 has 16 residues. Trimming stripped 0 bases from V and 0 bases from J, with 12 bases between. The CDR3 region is CSARDQVATSYNEQFF. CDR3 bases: TGCAGTGCTAGAGATCAGGTAGCGACCTCCTACAATGAGCAGTTCTTC.

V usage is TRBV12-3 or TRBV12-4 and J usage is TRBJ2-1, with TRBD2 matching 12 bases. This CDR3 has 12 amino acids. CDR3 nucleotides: TGTGCGACTAGCGGGAGTGTCAATGAGCAGTTCTTC. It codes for CATSGSVNEQFF.

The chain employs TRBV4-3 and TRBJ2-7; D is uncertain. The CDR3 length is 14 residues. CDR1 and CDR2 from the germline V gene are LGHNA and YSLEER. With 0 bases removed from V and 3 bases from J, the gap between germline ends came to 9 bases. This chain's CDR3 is CASSQDWGVYEQYF. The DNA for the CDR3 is TGCGCCAGCAGCCAAGATTGGGGTGTCTACGAGCAGTACTTC.

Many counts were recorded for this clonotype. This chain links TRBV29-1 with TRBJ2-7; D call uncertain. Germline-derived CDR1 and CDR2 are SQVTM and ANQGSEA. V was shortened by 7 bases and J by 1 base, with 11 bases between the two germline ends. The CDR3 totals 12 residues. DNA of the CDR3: TGCAGCGCCCTCCGGTCGTCCTACGAGCAGTACTTC. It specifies CSALRSSYEQYF.

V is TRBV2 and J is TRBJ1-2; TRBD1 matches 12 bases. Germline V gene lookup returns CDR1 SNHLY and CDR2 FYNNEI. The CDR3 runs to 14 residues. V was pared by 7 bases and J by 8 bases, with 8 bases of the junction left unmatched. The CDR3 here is CASTRGQGAHGYTF. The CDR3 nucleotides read TGTGCCAGCACCCGGGGACAGGGGGCACACGGCTACACCTTC.

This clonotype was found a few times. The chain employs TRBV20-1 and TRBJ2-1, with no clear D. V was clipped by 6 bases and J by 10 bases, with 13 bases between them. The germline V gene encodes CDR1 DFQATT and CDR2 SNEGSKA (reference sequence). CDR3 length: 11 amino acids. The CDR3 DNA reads TGCAGTGCCCTTCCTAAGATGGAGCAGTTCTTC. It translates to CSALPKMEQFF.

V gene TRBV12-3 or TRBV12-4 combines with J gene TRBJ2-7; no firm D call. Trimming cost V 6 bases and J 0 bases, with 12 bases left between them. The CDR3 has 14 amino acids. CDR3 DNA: TGTGCCAGCAGAGGGCGAAGGGACTCCTACGAGCAGTACTTC. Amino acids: CASRGRRDSYEQYF.

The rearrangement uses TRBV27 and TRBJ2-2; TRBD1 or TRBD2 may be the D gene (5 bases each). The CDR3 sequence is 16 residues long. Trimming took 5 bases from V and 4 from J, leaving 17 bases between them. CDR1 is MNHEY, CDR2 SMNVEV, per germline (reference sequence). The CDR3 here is CASSPGRVPITGELFF. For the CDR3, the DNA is TGTGCCAGCAGTCCGGGACGGGTACCGATCACCGGGGAGCTGTTTTTT.

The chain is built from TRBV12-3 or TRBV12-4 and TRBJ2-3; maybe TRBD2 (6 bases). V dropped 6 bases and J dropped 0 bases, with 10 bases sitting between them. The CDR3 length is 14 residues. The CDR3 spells CASSWDFSTDTQYF. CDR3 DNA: TGTGCCAGCAGCTGGGACTTTAGCACAGATACGCAGTATTTT.

CDR3 sequence: CASRQGLLRQYF. CDR3 nucleotide sequence: TGTGCCAGCCGACAGGGACTCCTACGACAGTACTTC. The chain joins TRBV6-2 or TRBV6-3 to TRBJ2-7, with D possibly TRBD1 on 7 matching bases. Germline V lookup: CDR1 MNHEY, CDR2 SVGEGT. The CDR3 length is 12 residues. The V and J ends lost 8 bases and 10 bases respectively, with 18 bases between them.

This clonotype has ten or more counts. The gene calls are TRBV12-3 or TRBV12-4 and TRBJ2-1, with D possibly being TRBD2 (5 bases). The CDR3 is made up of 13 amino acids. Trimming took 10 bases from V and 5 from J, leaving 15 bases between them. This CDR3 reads CATSQAGDNEQFF. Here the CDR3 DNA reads TGTGCCACGTCCCAGGCCGGGGACAATGAGCAGTTCTTC.

The DNA of the CDR3 is TGTGCCAGCAGGGGGGGAAGGGGCACTGAAGCTTTCTTT. Its translation is CASRGGRGTEAFF. The rearrangement joins TRBV2 to TRBJ1-1, with D possibly TRBD1 on 5 matching bases. Trimming took 6 bases from V and 4 from J, leaving 12 bases between them. The CDR3 totals 13 residues. The germline gives CDR1 SNHLY, CDR2 FYNNEI.

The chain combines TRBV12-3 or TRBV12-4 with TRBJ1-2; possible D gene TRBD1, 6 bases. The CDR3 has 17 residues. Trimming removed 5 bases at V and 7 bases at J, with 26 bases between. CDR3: CASSRGGVGAVRPGYTF. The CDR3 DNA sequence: TGTGCCAGCAGTCGAGGGGGAGTTGGGGCGGTTCGCCCTGGCTACACCTTC.